The present T cell receptor beta chain was sequenced within a study of T-cell reconstitution after alpha-beta-depleted transplantation in children (TCRdb year 2016). In terms of the full investigation: T-cell immune reconstitution after TCRalphabeta/CD19-depleted allogeneic hematopoietic cell transplantation in children was quantitatively tracked in the study by means of TCR repertoire profiling.

Libraries were built with PCR. Instrument used: Illumina HiSeq 2500. TCR library preparation used molecular barcoding, with unique molecular identifiers applied to normalize quantification of the TCRbeta repertoire. TCRdb redid the processing of the public reads, applying fastp at Q25 and MiXCR, and retained in-frame beta chains. Entries that share a CDR3 protein sequence are merged under the most common genes and DNA. The sample records fewer than 120,000 distinct CDR3 sequences, 10% of which are singletons. The top ten hold around 8.2% of the sample. This clonotype was counted at least ten times. Its antigen is still unknown. Nothing much larger sits one base from this clone, and base qualities are not available. The CDR3 measures 16 amino acids from cysteine to phenylalanine. Only the CDR3 DNA is retained, 48 bases long and in frame from the first base. CDR1 ENHRY and CDR2 SYGVKD were looked up in the germline V gene. Trimming accounts for 3 bases at V and 2 bases at J, while the number of junction bases matched to no gene is 4.

The input for sequencing was PBMCs from the stem cell graft donor, taken from the stem cell graft. This TCR was recovered from a human donor who donated a stem cell graft to a child with acute lymphoblastic leukemia. Recombination connected TRBV10-3 to TRBJ1-5; TRBD1 agrees with 10 junctional bases. The CDR3 reads CAISEMGTGGNQPQHF. The DNA sequence follows: TGTGCCATCAGTGAAATGGGGACAGGGGGCAATCAGCCCCAGCATTTT.